Listed here is a single TCR beta chain. This clone showed up just a few times. Its antigen has not been determined. No base-level quality is on record; no much larger clone is a single base apart. This specimen belongs to a study of cytomegalovirus exposure and HLA in healthy donors (dated by TCRdb to the late 2010s). Broadly, across the study: According to an earlier analysis of a few hundred of the donors, 150 million to 200 million T cells yielded 120 million or so unique TCR beta sequences and less than 300 Gb of sequence data. A later analysis re-examined previously published TCR beta repertoires from roughly 650 donors and added high-resolution HLA genotyping to investigate patterns of TCR occurrence. To predict cytomegalovirus infection status, the study combined high-throughput TCR immunosequencing, statistical association of individual TCRs with disease status, and machine learning. An early release covering 550 to 650 HLA-typed donors comprised about 300 gigabases of sequencing data and roughly 85 million unique TCR sequences. Among about 400 genotyped donors of the cohort, an average of approximately 240,000 unique TCR beta nucleotide sequences was sequenced per donor, of which about 19% were non-productive. About five DR-DQ haplotypes were treated as single units for association and clustering because of strong linkage in the cohort. The number of donors typed differed by locus, with about 629-630 for A, B, C, DRB1 and DQB1, about 500 for DQA1, 600 to 610 for DPA1, and over 400 for DPB1. The aim of the study was to test whether cataloging public T cell receptors could identify signatures of past pathogen exposure. Along with the roughly 670-subject first cohort, a separate validation cohort of about 110 different subjects was used. Of the 300 to 450 genotyped donors, 81% were placed in the genetic ancestry cluster associated with self-reported Caucasian donors. An earlier analysis of more than 450 of the donors used high-throughput TCR beta sequencing to judge whether each TCR beta V gene segment behaved as functional or pseudogenic. Genome-wide SNP genotypes for about three fifths of the 666 donors were used in a later genetic analysis, which treated that subset as a discovery cohort. All discovery cohort repertoires had been generated on a single sequencing platform. The T cell repertoires of 670 or so subjects were profiled by immunosequencing and related to cytomegalovirus serostatus. HLA typing covered class I and class II loci at four-digit resolution. Donor age, sex, ethnicity and CMV serostatus were compiled alongside the repertoire data. Rather than using new phenotypic data, the later analysis identified candidate immune exposures from TCR beta sequences and from how often those sequences occurred across donors.

The CDR3 goes from the cysteine to the phenylalanine over 15 residues. The sequence is cut down to CDR3 DNA, 45 bases in frame from base 1. Looking up the germline V gene yields CDR1 SGDLS and CDR2 YYNGEE. The germline V and J ends show losses of 3 bases and 2 bases respectively, and no gene match explains 4 bases of the junction. Here is what the overall study found, with its caveats: The earlier analysis of almost 600 of the donors excluded roughly 17 rarely observed V segments, including chromosome 9 orphons, because counts were too low. Linkage disequilibrium might explain the correlated functional status among segregating V segments, but an unknown experimental factor could not be ruled out. Some IMGT-functional V segments, including TRBV6-2 and TRBV6-3, could not be distinguished by the 87-base-pair reads and were therefore excluded. In an earlier analysis of under 600 of the donors, most TCR beta V segments were observed in productive rearrangements about 87% or about 30% of the time, broadly matching IMGT annotations. When HLA alleles, especially DR and DQ, strongly co-occurred, attributing TCR associations to individual alleles was difficult. A later analysis associated 16,951 TCR beta sequences with specific HLA alleles at a false discovery rate of 0.05. This cohort had only TCR beta chains sequenced, and the lack of alpha or paired-chain data limited which features could be detected. A later analysis reported that several top co-occurrence clusters appeared linked to parvovirus B19, influenza, CMV and Epstein-Barr virus. In a later analysis, TCR association rates were found to vary across HLA loci, with the most associated TCRs seen for DRB1 alleles and the fewest for HLA-C alleles. A cluster of highly shared sequence variants was judged likely to be a technical artifact of the sequencing pipeline. In both the original and validation cohorts, the classifier was reported to diagnose cytomegalovirus status with high specificity and sensitivity. In a later genetic analysis, fewer N-insertions in productive TCRs were reported among donors in an Asian-associated ancestry cluster than the roughly 700-donor mean. The authors suggested that the approach could potentially be generalized to other disease states and immunological phenotypes. A later analysis found that HLA-associated TCR beta chains were more clonally expanded and had lower generation probabilities than equally common non-associated chains. Because HLA typing was unavailable for some donors at each locus, only the typed subset was used in association tests. Immune exposure information for the cohort was limited to CMV serostatus. While some public TCRs were present in many individuals, most TCR sequences turned up only very rarely across donors. In the study, around 150 TCR beta chains were listed as associated with cytomegalovirus. The presence/absence analyses assumed that sequencing depth was roughly uniform across donors, and that assumption may not be true. A further reported finding was that TCR beta sequences accurately predicted the HLA-A and HLA-B alleles for most subjects in the first cohort. Three of the identified cytomegalovirus-associated TCR beta chains were confirmed in vitro to be specific for cytomegalovirus antigens. In a later analysis, most CMV-associated TCR beta chains were found to appear HLA-restricted, with HLA associations seemingly driven largely by CMV exposure. A later genetic analysis associated a missense DCLRE1C variant with V-gene and J-gene trimming of TCR beta chains, and an independent cohort replicated the association.

The cohort consisted of 600 to 750 healthy bone marrow donors. At the time of sampling, every cohort member was nominally healthy, though immune exposures that went unrecorded were likely present. The donor was CMV seronegative and was included in the group of over 300 seronegative cohort members. A peripheral blood sample was provided by each donor, and peripheral blood mononuclear cells were used for TCR beta sequencing. The Qiagen DNeasy Blood Extraction Kit was used to extract genomic DNA from the blood cell samples. Library preparation used the immunoSEQ multiplex PCR assay. A mixture of 60 forward primers for TCR Vbeta segments and 13 reverse primers for TCR Jbeta segments was used in the multiplex PCR. Amplification of the CDR3 region of rearranged TCR beta genes was performed with a multiplex PCR assay on genomic DNA. Amplified TCR beta libraries were sequenced as 87-base-pair reads on the Illumina HiSeq System. The paper's processing steps were these. A later analysis tallied roughly 78 million unique TCR beta chains across the 660 or so repertoires, and approximately 11 million of those chains were shared by two or more donors. Raw reads were error-corrected and collapsed into unique sequences with a nearest-neighbor algorithm that merged closely related sequences to remove PCR and sequencing errors. Alignment of CDR3 sequences to IMGT reference sequences was used to assign V, D and J gene segments. For a sequence to be retained, a match of at least six nucleotides to both a V gene segment and a J gene segment was required. Rearrangements were called productive when the CDR3 lacked stop codons and stayed in frame with V and J; all others were non-productive. Following IMGT convention, CDR3 was defined as the stretch from the second conserved V-encoded cysteine up to the conserved J-encoded phenylalanine. The earlier analysis of some 580 of the donors excluded any sequence lacking an unambiguous match to a single V gene segment. An earlier analysis of a few hundred of the donors called V segments functional above 56.7% productive rearrangements and segregating when the between-donor standard deviation exceeded 5%. A statistical classification framework was built for diagnosing cytomegalovirus status from the catalog of TCR beta chain sequences. V and J gene assignment, in a later analysis, came from comparing TCR nucleotide sequences with IMGT/GENE-DB human TR gene sequences. A later analysis assigned CDR3 sequences and most-parsimonious VDJ recombination scenarios with the TCRdist pipeline. In a later analysis, every TCR beta chain was defined by the combination of its CDR3 amino acid sequence and its V-gene family, and reads without a unique V-gene family were dropped. A later analysis removed 500 to 650 highly shared, low-generation-probability nucleotide sequences to deal with suspected cross-contamination and a sequencing artifact. For each public chain, a later analysis derived a clonal expansion index from normalized ranks of inferred template counts within each repertoire. In a later analysis, generation probabilities were computed using a VDJ recombination model fitted to out-of-frame rearrangements, and the results were checked against IGoR. In a later analysis, hypergeometric tests were used to score TCR-TCR, TCR-HLA and TCR-CMV co-occurrence, with a repertoire-size bias correction applied to TCR pairs. In a later analysis, false discovery rates were estimated by permuting HLA or CMV assignments 20 times. In a later analysis, co-occurring TCRs were grouped with DBSCAN, and TCRdist sequence similarity was added when clustering was performed within HLA-allele-positive subsets. For co-occurrence clustering, repertoires with fewer than 30,000 or more than 120,000 public chains were excluded, along with about five repertoires with anomalous nucleotide sharing. Entries here come from immuneACCESS through TCRdb and include only in-frame sequences with V and J called. Some clones fail to appear in such tables; in the studies checked, an unresolved V gene covers under half of the shortfall, and the cause of the remainder is unknown. That table supplies the V and J calls and clone size; D and trimming were determined from the DNA. For this sample the table gives 110,000 to 150,000 clones, of which around 80% were detected only once. The leading ten clones occupy roughly 4.8% of the sample.

Recombination connected TRBV9 to TRBJ1-2; 10 junctional bases match TRBD1. The sequence was obtained from a man in his forties or fifties in good health and CMV-seronegative. Sequencing used PBMCs. The nucleotide sequence is given as TGTGCCAGCAGCGCGGACAGGGGGGACAACTATGGCTACACCTTC. It is translated as CASSADRGDNYGYTF.